Listed here are 31 T cell receptor beta chains from one sample, sequenced in a study of T-cell reconstitution after alpha-beta-depleted transplantation in children. Preparation of the TCRbeta library used unique molecular identifiers. TCRdb called the PCR reads again in MiXCR, with one record for every CDR3 protein. The sample contains more than 200,000 distinct CDR3 sequences, over 9.5% of which appear only once. The sequences come from PBMCs from the stem cell graft donor, collected from the stem cell graft. These TCRs come from a human donor who donated a stem cell graft to a child with SCID.

This clonotype was detected ten times or more. The chain is built from TRBV20-1 and TRBJ1-1; D call uncertain. V lost 2 bases to trimming and J lost 1 base, with 11 bases between them. CDR3 size: 14 residues. The germline gives CDR1 DFQATT, CDR2 SNEGSKA (reference sequence). CDR3 DNA: TGCAGTGCTAGACTCAGAAAATCGAACACTGAAGCTTTCTTT. This sequence encodes CSARLRKSNTEAFF.

In this sample, this clonotype turned up a few times. This chain links TRBV5-6 with TRBJ1-1, with 9 nucleotides matching TRBD1. The germline CDR1 and CDR2 sequences are SGHDT and YYEEEE. This CDR3 comprises 15 residues. Germline trimming cut 4 bases from V and 1 base from J; bases unmatched to any gene: 5. This CDR3 reads CASSKDRGKNTEAFF. The CDR3, as DNA: TGTGCCAGCAGCAAGGACAGGGGAAAGAACACTGAAGCTTTCTTT. Full variable domain (rest looked up from reference TRBV5-6 and TRBJ1-1): DAGVTQSPTHLIKTRGQQVTLRCSPKSGHDTVSWYQQALGQGPQFIFQYYEEEERQRGNFPDRFSGHQFPNYSSELNVNALLLGDSALYLCASSKDRGKNTEAFFGQGTRLTVV.

Worth noting for this clonotype: A much larger clone sits a single nucleotide away, making a read error possible. The chain couples TRBV5-1 to TRBJ1-2, with a weak D call TRBD1 (5 bases). CDR1 and CDR2 (germline): SGHRS, YFSETQ. The CDR3 has 14 residues. The CDR3 is CASSWIRGRGGYPF. CDR3 bases: TGCGCCAGCAGCTGGATCCGGGGAAGGGGCGGCTACCCCTTC.

The chain couples TRBV7-2 to TRBJ1-6, with D uncertain. The ends were cut back, 0 bases at V and 10 bases at J, with 10 bases in the middle. The CDR3 runs to 14 residues. Germline V gene sequence: CDR1 SGHTA, CDR2 FQGNSA. The CDR3 region has the DNA TGTGCCAGCAGCTTAGCAGGGTCGTACTCACCCCTCCACTTT. Encoded protein: CASSLAGSYSPLHF.

This clonotype has a count of ten or more. V usage is TRBV7-9 and J usage is TRBJ2-2, with 7 bases fitting TRBD1. The V gene end was trimmed by 5 bases and the J gene end by 13 bases; junction bases not matched to a gene: 10. The CDR3 sequence is 13 residues long. The germline gives CDR1 SEHNR, CDR2 FQNEAQ (reference sequence). DNA of the CDR3: TGTGCCAGCAGCCCCGACAGGGTGGGTCGGCTGTTTTTT. It translates to CASSPDRVGRLFF.

This clonotype was recorded many times. This rearrangement joins TRBV28 to TRBJ1-4; weak D call: TRBD1 (5 bases). V lost 6 bases, J lost 5 bases, and 13 bases lay in between. Germline V lookup: CDR1 MDHEN, CDR2 SYDVKM. This CDR3 is 14 amino acids long. CDR3 loop: CASREQGGNEKLFF. The CDR3, as DNA: TGTGCCAGCAGGGAGCAGGGTGGAAATGAAAAACTGTTTTTT.

This clonotype was observed many times. This rearrangement joins TRBV9 to TRBJ2-2; TRBD1 matches at 8 bases. Germline CDR1 is SGDLS and CDR2 is YYNGEE. The CDR3 is 16 amino acids. Trimming cost V 4 bases and J 3 bases; bases outside gene matches: 8. CDR3 bases: TGTGCCAGCAGCCTACGACAGGGGTTGGACACCGGGGAGCTGTTTTTT. Its translation is CASSLRQGLDTGELFF.

This clonotype was recorded many times. This chain joins TRBV20-1 and TRBJ1-4; 10 bases are a match to TRBD1. V lost 0 bases and J lost 7; bases outside the gene matches: 8. Germline V CDR1 and CDR2: DFQATT, SNEGSKA (reference sequence). The CDR3 has 16 amino acids. The CDR3 here is CSAREDRGSKGEKLFF. For the CDR3, the DNA is TGCAGTGCTAGAGAGGACAGGGGGTCGAAAGGTGAAAAACTGTTTTTT.

This clonotype was counted ten times or more. The chain employs TRBV29-1 and TRBJ2-3; D could derive from TRBD1 or TRBD2 (9 bases each). V was pared by 3 bases and J by 0 bases, with 31 bases between. The germline V gene has CDR1 SQVTM and CDR2 ANQGSEA. This CDR3 has 21 amino acids. This CDR3 is CSVEGQGLRSGGHHSTDTQYF. Here the CDR3 DNA reads TGCAGCGTTGAGGGACAGGGCTTGCGTAGCGGGGGCCACCACAGCACAGATACGCAGTATTTT.

This clonotype was recorded at least ten times. The chain joins TRBV7-3 to TRBJ2-3, with D perhaps matching TRBD2 (6 bases). V shed 3 bases and J shed 0 bases, with 10 bases lying between them. The CDR3 contains 15 residues. The germline V gene encodes CDR1 SGHTA and CDR2 FQGTGA. The CDR3 sequence is CASSLEGTSTDTQYF. CDR3 DNA sequence: TGTGCCAGCAGCTTGGAGGGAACTAGCACAGATACGCAGTATTTT.

Many counts were recorded for this clonotype. The chain recombines TRBV7-8 with TRBJ2-1, with TRBD1 matching over 7 bases. The CDR3 consists of 16 residues. The J segment lost 7 bases and the V segment lost 1 base, leaving 10 bases of the junction unmatched. The germline CDR1 and CDR2 sequences are SGHVS and FQNEAQ. Here the CDR3 reads CASSLGSAGGYNEQFF. The CDR3 DNA follows: TGTGCCAGCAGCTTAGGCTCCGCAGGGGGTTATAATGAGCAGTTCTTC.

Many counts were recorded for this clonotype. V is TRBV5-6 and J is TRBJ2-7, with 8 bases identical to TRBD1. The CDR3 has 15 residues. Germline assignment: CDR1 SGHDT and CDR2 YYEEEE. The J segment lost 3 bases and the V segment lost 4 bases, leaving 9 bases of the junction unmatched. The CDR3, as DNA: TGTGCCAGCAGCACAACTGGGACAGGTTTCTACGAGCAGTACTTC. This codes for CASSTTGTGFYEQYF.

This clonotype was counted many times. The V and J genes are TRBV20-1 and TRBJ2-7; TRBD1 matches at 11 bases. CDR3 size: 14 residues. Germline values: CDR1 DFQATT, CDR2 SNEGSKA (reference sequence). V dropped 6 bases and J dropped 0; count of bases not matched to a gene: 4. CDR3 sequence reads: CSARTGGHSYEQYF. The CDR3 coding sequence is TGCAGTGCGCGGACAGGGGGCCACTCCTACGAGCAGTACTTC.

This clonotype was seen many times. The rearrangement links TRBV6-1 to TRBJ2-3, with D possibly being TRBD1 (6 bases). Trimming cost V 8 bases and J 1 base, with 13 bases left between them. The germline gives CDR1 MNHNS, CDR2 SASEGT. The CDR3 spans 14 residues. The CDR3 nucleotides read TGTGCCAGCGAGGTAGGGGGTCGCACAGATACGCAGTATTTT. Amino acid sequence: CASEVGGRTDTQYF.

At least ten counts were recorded for this clonotype. This sequence joins TRBV5-1 and TRBJ1-2; the match to TRBD1 covers 9 bases. J gave up 7 bases and V 4 bases, and 11 bases lay outside the gene matches. This CDR3 region has 15 residues. Germline CDR1 reads SGHRS; CDR2 reads YFSETQ. CDR3 nucleotides: TGCGCCAGCAGCCCAACAACAGGGGGCTCGGGTGGCTACACCTTC. Translation: CASSPTTGGSGGYTF.

This clonotype was counted at least ten times. The chain combines TRBV24-1 with TRBJ1-2; D remains ambiguous. The V end lost 1 base, the J end lost 4 bases, and 9 bases lay between the germline ends. The CDR3 totals 14 residues. Germline V CDR1 and CDR2: KGHDR, SFDVKD. The CDR3 reads CATSDFGVAYGYTF. CDR3 nucleotides: TGTGCCACCAGTGATTTCGGGGTCGCCTATGGCTACACCTTC.

The chain has TRBV5-1 and TRBJ1-6; D might be TRBD1 (6 bases). CDR3 length equals 16 residues. V was cut by 0 bases and J by 11 bases, with 18 bases left in between. From germline, CDR1 is SGHRS and CDR2 YFSETQ. The CDR3 region is CASSLVEGGSLAPLHF. The CDR3 DNA sequence: TGCGCCAGCAGCTTGGTGGAAGGGGGTTCATTGGCACCCCTCCACTTT. The variable domain in full, completed from reference TRBV5-1 and TRBJ1-6, reads KAGVTQTPRYLIKTRGQQVTLSCSPISGHRSVSWYQQTPGQGLQFLFEYFSETQRNKGNFPGRFSGRQFSNSRSEMNVSTLELGDSALYLCASSLVEGGSLAPLHFGNGTRLTVT.

This clonotype was observed at least ten times. This sequence joins TRBV10-3 and TRBJ1-3, with a possible D match to TRBD1 (5 bases). Trimming stripped 4 bases from V and 3 bases from J, with 10 bases between. Germline lookup yields CDR1 ENHRY and CDR2 SYGVKD. CDR3 length: 14 residues. CDR3 sequence (DNA): TGTGCCATCAGTGGTCAGGGCTTTGGAAACACCATATATTTT. Translated: CAISGQGFGNTIYF.

This clonotype occurred many times. The chain couples TRBV5-1 to TRBJ1-6; TRBD1 agrees at 9 bases. The CDR3 runs to 17 residues. CDR1 SGHRS and CDR2 YFSETQ come from the germline V gene. The trim removed 7 bases at V and 6 bases at J, leaving 14 bases unmatched. The CDR3 nucleotides read TGCGCCAGCCGCGAAAATACAGGGGGCCAGGGTAATTCACCCCTCCACTTT. This encodes CASRENTGGQGNSPLHF.

This clonotype was observed at least ten times. This chain links TRBV4-3 with TRBJ2-2, with 9 bases identical to TRBD2. This CDR3 has 16 amino acids. V shed 4 bases, J shed 4 bases, and the junction held 7 bases outside the gene matches. Per the germline V gene, CDR1 is LGHNA and CDR2 is YSLEER. CDR3 nucleotides: TGCGCCAGCAGCCTGAGACTAGCGGATCGCACCGGGGAGCTGTTTTTT. Encoded protein: CASSLRLADRTGELFF.

There are many counts of this clonotype. The chain employs TRBV29-1 and TRBJ2-3, with D possibly being TRBD1 (6 bases). From germline, CDR1 is SQVTM and CDR2 ANQGSEA. Trimming removed 6 bases at V and 2 bases at J, with 12 bases between. This CDR3 region has 13 residues. In DNA form, the CDR3 reads TGCAGCGTGGCCGGACAGCACACAGATACGCAGTATTTT. It specifies CSVAGQHTDTQYF.

This clonotype was recorded many times. The genes are TRBV5-6 and TRBJ2-3, with 7 bases lining up with TRBD1. The CDR3 totals 16 residues. With V trimmed by 4 bases and J by 4 bases, 12 bases remained unmatched. CDR1 is SGHDT, CDR2 YYEEEE, per germline. CDR3 sequence: CASSPRQGTRADTQYF. CDR3 nucleotide sequence: TGTGCCAGCAGCCCGCGACAGGGAACGCGAGCAGATACGCAGTATTTT.

This clonotype is categorized as medium-sized. This chain joins TRBV20-1 and TRBJ2-2; D not certain. Germline V CDR1 and CDR2: DFQATT, SNEGSKA (reference sequence). Trimming removed 0 bases from V and 5 bases from J, with 4 bases in between. The CDR3 sequence is 12 residues long. The CDR3 coding sequence is TGCAGTGCTAGAGAGATAACCGGGGAGCTGTTTTTT. Translated: CSAREITGELFF.

This clonotype was observed many times. The rearrangement joins TRBV5-1 to TRBJ1-1, with unresolved D. Germline CDR1 is SGHRS and CDR2 is YFSETQ. The CDR3 sequence is 15 residues long. V was clipped by 0 bases and J by 5 bases, with 14 bases between them. The CDR3 bases are TGCGCCAGCAGCTTGGCCCTCAGCGGAAATACTGAAGCTTTCTTT. Translating gives CASSLALSGNTEAFF.

Regarding this clonotype: Being one base from a much bigger clone, this may be a read error. V gene TRBV5-5 combines with J gene TRBJ1-3, with D uncertain. The CDR3 runs 15 residues. Germline CDR1 is SGHKS and CDR2 is YYEKEE (reference sequence). CDR3: CASSIGPSPGNTLYF. The CDR3 nucleotides are TGTGCCAGCAGCATCGGACCCTCCCCTGGAAACACCTTATATTTT.

This clonotype was seen at least ten times. The chain joins TRBV4-2 to TRBJ2-3; 8 bases agree with TRBD2. CDR3 size: 16 residues. The V and J ends lost 0 bases and 3 bases, in that order; junction bases with no gene match: 5. The germline CDR1 and CDR2 sequences are LGHNA and YNFKEQ. The CDR3 coding sequence is TGTGCCAGCAGCCAAGACCGGGGGGGAGGGACAGATACGCAGTATTTT. As protein: CASSQDRGGGTDTQYF.

The chain has TRBV2 and TRBJ2-3; 8 bases fit TRBD2. The CDR3 runs 14 residues. CDR1 SNHLY and CDR2 FYNNEI come from the germline V gene. V dropped 2 bases and J dropped 3; count of bases not matched to a gene: 1. Written as DNA, the CDR3 is TGTGCCAGCAGTGAAATAGCGGGGACAGATACGCAGTATTTT. Residues: CASSEIAGTDTQYF.

This clonotype was found many times. The chain links TRBV10-2 to TRBJ2-7; TRBD1 agrees at 9 bases. CDR3 length equals 12 residues. Per the germline V gene, CDR1 is WSHSY and CDR2 is SAAADI. Trimming at V came to 4 bases and at J to 7 bases, leaving 2 bases not matched to a gene. CDR3 region: CASSGTGVEQYF. CDR3 in DNA: TGCGCCAGCAGTGGGACAGGGGTAGAGCAGTACTTC.

This clonotype was picked up many times. This chain connects TRBV5-1 to TRBJ2-1, with D uncertain. The CDR3 spans 18 residues. The V gene lost 4 bases and the J gene lost 0 bases, with 20 bases spanning the gap. Germline V CDR1 and CDR2: SGHRS, YFSETQ. The CDR3 sequence is CASSAKIKGSGSYNEQFF. CDR3 sequence (DNA): TGCGCCAGCAGCGCAAAAATTAAGGGTTCCGGCTCCTACAATGAGCAGTTCTTC.

This clonotype appeared many times. V and J are TRBV20-1 and TRBJ1-2; 10 bases line up with TRBD1. CDR1 DFQATT and CDR2 SNEGSKA come from the germline V gene (reference sequence). This CDR3 comprises 13 residues. Trimming cost V 5 bases and J 4 bases; bases outside gene matches: 4. The DNA for the CDR3 is TGCAGTGCTGGACAGGGGGGGCCCTATGGCTACACCTTC. Translated: CSAGQGGPYGYTF.

In its sample, this clonotype was seen many times. The chain joins TRBV20-1 to TRBJ2-7, with D unclear. Germline loops: CDR1 DFQATT, CDR2 SNEGSKA (reference sequence). The CDR3 loop spans 11 amino acids. V was cut by 2 bases and J by 6 bases, with 8 bases left in between. DNA for the CDR3: TGCAGTGCTAGACACTATCTCGAGCAGTACTTC. It encodes CSARHYLEQYF.